The next 32 T cell receptor beta chains were all read from a single sample in a study of human T cells and chemical hapten exposure. Indicated time point: patch test 3, about 24 weeks after DPC sensitization. Treatment here: therapeutic diphenylcyclopropenone sensitization with weekly scalp DPC. TCRdb redid the calling of the RACE reads with MiXCR, one entry per CDR3 protein. The sample records 50,000 to 75,000 distinct CDR3 sequences, approximately 10% being singletons. The specimen was whole blood, collected in connection with sensitization to the hapten diphenylcyclopropenone (DPC). Receptors were obtained from a woman aged 25 to 39 with alopecia areata. Some clones in this sample may be carry-over from other donors' samples.

This clonotype was seen more than once but under ten times. V is TRBV7-2 and J is TRBJ1-2, with D unresolved. This CDR3 has 16 residues. Germline V CDR1 and CDR2: SGHTA, FQGNSA. V lost 4 bases and J lost 6, with 21 bases in between. CDR3 region: CASSSNRALGSHGYTF. The CDR3 bases are TGTGCCAGCAGCTCCAACCGGGCCCTAGGATCGCATGGCTACACCTTC.

This clonotype was seen a handful of times. The chain links TRBV9 to TRBJ1-4; 8 bases agree with TRBD1. Germline V gives CDR1 SGDLS, CDR2 YYNGEE. The CDR3 covers 14 residues. V gave up 3 bases and J gave up 4 bases; unmatched junction bases: 2. This chain's CDR3 is CASSETGDNEKLFF. For the CDR3, the DNA is TGTGCCAGCAGCGAGACAGGGGATAATGAAAAACTGTTTTTT.

The V gene is TRBV20-1, the J gene TRBJ2-1; TRBD2 agrees at 15 bases. The germline V gene encodes CDR1 DFQATT and CDR2 SNEGSKA (reference sequence). The CDR3 is made up of 16 amino acids. Germline trimming cut 3 bases from V and 3 bases from J; bases unmatched to any gene: 3. The CDR3 bases are TGCAGTGCTAGTGGACTAGCGGGAGGGTTCTACAATGAGCAGTTCTTC. Its protein is CSASGLAGGFYNEQFF.

This chain uses TRBV14 with TRBJ2-2; D is possibly TRBD1 or TRBD2 (5 bases each). Trimming cost V 4 bases and J 4 bases, with 13 bases left between them. The CDR3 has 15 amino acids. Per germline, CDR1 SGHDN and CDR2 FVKESK. CDR3 sequence (DNA): TGTGCCAGCAGCCCTTTGGGGGAAAGCACCGGGGAGCTGTTTTTT. Translated, it gives CASSPLGESTGELFF.

This clonotype was observed a few times. DNA for the CDR3: TGTGCCAGCAGCCAAGGGCCCCAGCATTTT. It codes for CASSQGPQHF. The chain carries TRBV3-1 and TRBJ1-5; unclear D gene. This CDR3 is built from 10 residues. V shed 1 base and J shed 9 bases, with 1 base lying between them. CDR1 and CDR2 from the germline V gene are LGHDT and YNNKEL (reference sequence).

In this sample, this clonotype turned up a few times. V gene TRBV20-1 combines with J gene TRBJ1-4, with D uncertain. The CDR3 is 13 residues long. Germline CDR1 is DFQATT and CDR2 is SNEGSKA (reference sequence). Trimming removed 0 bases at V and 8 bases at J, with 10 bases between. The CDR3 region has the DNA TGCAGTGCTAGAGATCCCGCGCGGGAAAAACTGTTTTTT. It translates to CSARDPAREKLFF.

This clonotype was detected many times. The J gene is TRBJ2-1, the V gene TRBV24-1; D is perhaps TRBD1 or TRBD2 (5 bases each). Trimming removed 3 bases at V and 5 bases at J, with 25 bases between. CDR3 length equals 19 residues. Germline V gene sequence: CDR1 KGHDR, CDR2 SFDVKD. CDR3 region: CATSDPTSRGGRTNNEQFF. CDR3 coding DNA: TGTGCCACCAGTGATCCTACCTCCCGGGGCGGCCGGACCAACAATGAGCAGTTCTTC.

The J gene is TRBJ2-7, the V gene TRBV5-1, with D unresolved. Trimming removed 1 base at V and 6 bases at J, with 5 bases between. CDR1 SGHRS and CDR2 YFSETQ come from the germline V gene. The CDR3 extends over 11 amino acids. As DNA, the CDR3 is TGCGCCAGCAGCTTGAGAGGCGAGCAGTACTTC. It encodes CASSLRGEQYF.

This clonotype was picked up many times. The rearrangement links TRBV28 to TRBJ1-4, with D unresolved. V shed 4 bases and J shed 7 bases, with 22 bases lying between them. The germline V gene encodes CDR1 MDHEN and CDR2 SYDVKM. The CDR3 is 17 amino acids. In DNA form, the CDR3 reads TGTGCCAGCAGTTCTTCCGGGGATAGCAATTGGAGTGAAAAACTGTTTTTT. It encodes CASSSSGDSNWSEKLFF.

This clonotype appeared a few times. J is TRBJ1-4 and V is TRBV27, with D perhaps matching TRBD1 (6 bases). This CDR3 region has 18 residues. CDR1 and CDR2 (germline): MNHEY, SMNVEV (reference sequence). V was clipped by 6 bases and J by 4 bases, with 24 bases between them. As DNA, the CDR3 is TGTGCCAGCAGCCACCTATCTCCCAGGGGAGGTAGTAATGAAAAACTGTTTTTT. Protein sequence: CASSHLSPRGGSNEKLFF.

The gene calls are TRBV5-1 and TRBJ2-5, with unresolved D. V was clipped by 4 bases and J by 0 bases, with 7 bases between them. CDR3 length: 13 residues. Germline CDR1 and CDR2: SGHRS and YFSETQ. For the CDR3, the DNA is TGCGCCAGCAGCCACGAGTACCAAGAGACCCAGTACTTC. Translation gives CASSHEYQETQYF.

The chain joins TRBV14 to TRBJ1-1; a weak D match, TRBD1 (5 bases). This CDR3 comprises 11 residues. V lost 5 bases and J lost 9, with 10 bases in between. Germline CDR1 and CDR2: SGHDN and FVKESK. DNA for the CDR3: TGTGCCAGCAGCGGGGGACCCAAAGCTTTCTTT. Protein sequence: CASSGGPKAFF.

This clonotype has a count of ten or more. The gene calls are TRBV28 and TRBJ2-3; TRBD2 might be the D (7 bases). Germline values: CDR1 MDHEN, CDR2 SYDVKM. The CDR3 consists of 16 residues. The V end was cut by 3 bases, the J end by 1 base, with 14 bases between. CDR3: CASSFLGGRGTDTQYF. CDR3 DNA: TGTGCCAGCAGTTTTCTGGGGGGGCGAGGCACAGATACGCAGTATTTT.

This clonotype was observed a few times. The CDR3 DNA follows: TGCAGCGTGGGACTAGCCGCCGAGCAGTACTTC. Protein: CSVGLAAEQYF. J is TRBJ2-7 and V is TRBV29-1; 9 bases are a match to TRBD2. CDR1 and CDR2 (germline): SQVTM, ANQGSEA. With V trimmed by 6 bases and J by 6 bases, 3 bases remained unmatched. The CDR3 is 11 amino acids.

J is TRBJ2-7 and V is TRBV6-2 or TRBV6-3; D not resolved. The CDR3 consists of 14 residues. Germline CDR1 MNHEY, CDR2 SVGEGT. Deletions cut 7 bases from V and 0 bases from J, with 13 bases between. CDR3: CASKNSPSSYEQYF. The CDR3 DNA sequence: TGTGCCAGCAAAAACAGCCCGAGCTCCTACGAGCAGTACTTC.

This chain links TRBV7-2 with TRBJ2-3, with 16 bases lining up with TRBD2. V lost 5 bases, J lost 6 bases, and 5 bases stayed unmatched. The CDR3 is 16 residues long. Germline CDR1 and CDR2: SGHTA and FQGNSA. The CDR3 protein is CASSTGTSGRGDTQYF. The CDR3 nucleotides are TGTGCCAGCAGCACCGGGACTAGCGGGAGGGGTGATACGCAGTATTTT.

This chain connects TRBV29-1 to TRBJ2-6, with 10 bases aligning to TRBD2. The CDR3 runs 16 residues. Looked up from germline, CDR1 is SQVTM and CDR2 is ANQGSEA. With 5 bases clipped from V and 0 bases from J, the junction kept 4 bases outside the gene matches. The CDR3 loop reads CSVRLAGTSGANVLTF. CDR3 DNA: TGCAGCGTTAGACTAGCGGGCACCTCTGGGGCCAACGTCCTGACTTTC.

This clonotype appeared once. The chain joins TRBV12-3 or TRBV12-4 to TRBJ1-2; the D is unclear. V gave up 6 bases and J gave up 4 bases, with 21 bases separating them. This CDR3 has 16 amino acids. The CDR3 bases are TGTGCCAGCAGGCCCTCGGGCCCCGGAACGCCCTATGGCTACACCTTC. Its translation: CASRPSGPGTPYGYTF.

This chain joins TRBV6-1 and TRBJ2-1, with D unresolved. This CDR3 has 11 residues. In germline, CDR1 is MNHNS, CDR2 SASEGT. The V and J ends lost 5 bases and 10 bases respectively, with 9 bases between them. CDR3 DNA: TGTGCCAGCAGTCCCTGGCCAGAGCAGTTCTTC. Its protein is CASSPWPEQFF.

CDR3 DNA: TGTGCCCTCCAAGGGGCGGCGAACACTGAAGCTTTCTTT. Translating gives CALQGAANTEAFF. This chain links TRBV30 with TRBJ1-1; D is possibly TRBD1 (5 bases). CDR1 is GTSNPN and CDR2 is SVGIG in the germline V gene (reference sequence). CDR3 length: 13 residues. Trimming left V 8 bases short and J 1 base short, with 14 bases between.

This clonotype was seen repeatedly, ten times or more. This chain connects TRBV6-6 to TRBJ1-5, with no clear D. Germline V CDR1 and CDR2: MNHNY, SVGAGI (reference sequence). This CDR3 comprises 16 residues. Trimming pared 6 bases from V and 4 bases from J, leaving 19 bases between. The CDR3 region has the DNA TGTGCCAGCAGACTCTCGAAGAGCACGGGGAATCAGCCCCAGCATTTT. Its protein product is CASRLSKSTGNQPQHF.

The genes are TRBV12-3 or TRBV12-4 and TRBJ1-4, with D perhaps matching TRBD1 (6 bases). The CDR3 has 16 amino acids. The ends were cut back, 0 bases at V and 5 bases at J, with 13 bases in the middle. CDR3 DNA: TGTGCCAGCAGTTTAGCCAAGACAGGATACAATGAAAAACTGTTTTTT. Translation gives CASSLAKTGYNEKLFF.

The genes are TRBV20-1 and TRBJ1-5; D remains unclear. V lost 4 bases to trimming and J lost 8 bases, with 21 bases between them. CDR3 length equals 15 residues. Germline V lookup: CDR1 DFQATT, CDR2 SNEGSKA (reference sequence). The DNA for the CDR3 is TGCAGTGCTAAACCGGAATCGGGTTACGGGGAGCCCCAGCATTTT. Translated: CSAKPESGYGEPQHF.

This chain connects TRBV5-1 to TRBJ2-5; 7 nucleotides agree with TRBD1. This CDR3 spans 17 amino acids. V was pared by 4 bases and J by 0 bases, with 12 bases of the junction left unmatched. CDR1 is SGHRS and CDR2 is YFSETQ in the germline V gene. DNA of the CDR3: TGCGCCAGCAGCCAAACATCGACAGGGTCCCACCAAGAGACCCAGTACTTC. The encoded protein is CASSQTSTGSHQETQYF.

In its sample, this clonotype was seen a few times. The V call is TRBV7-2, the J call TRBJ1-1; tentative D call: TRBD1 (5 bases). Per the germline V gene, CDR1 is SGHTA and CDR2 is FQGNSA. The germline V and J ends were trimmed by 2 bases and 2 bases, with 12 bases remaining between them. The CDR3 has 15 residues. CDR3 amino acids: CASSLMIGTNTEAFF. The CDR3 coding sequence is TGTGCCAGCAGCTTAATGATAGGGACTAACACTGAAGCTTTCTTT.

The chain carries TRBV27 and TRBJ2-7, with a possible D match to TRBD1 (5 bases). CDR1 MNHEY and CDR2 SMNVEV come from the germline V gene (reference sequence). This CDR3 is 14 amino acids long. V dropped 5 bases and J dropped 3 bases, with 14 bases sitting between them. CDR3 protein: CASSTTTGYYEQYF. Here the CDR3 DNA reads TGTGCCAGCAGTACTACTACAGGATACTACGAGCAGTACTTC.

This sequence joins TRBV20-1 and TRBJ2-3; tentative D call: TRBD1 (7 bases). CDR1 and CDR2 (germline): DFQATT, SNEGSKA (reference sequence). V gave up 5 bases and J gave up 5 bases, with 14 bases separating them. This CDR3 spans 13 amino acids. As DNA, the CDR3 is TGCAGTGCTGGAGGGGGCCAGGGAGATACGCAGTATTTT. It is translated as CSAGGGQGDTQYF.

This clonotype was seen more than once but under ten times. The rearrangement joins TRBV5-4 to TRBJ2-3; perhaps TRBD1 as D (5 bases). This CDR3 region has 14 residues. The germline V gene encodes CDR1 SGHNT and CDR2 YYREEE (reference sequence). Deletions cut 1 base from V and 5 bases from J, with 11 bases between. CDR3 protein: CASSLRTKEDTQYF. The CDR3 nucleotides are TGTGCCAGCAGCTTGAGGACAAAGGAAGATACGCAGTATTTT.

This clonotype was recorded a few times. V and J are TRBV5-1 and TRBJ2-2, with unresolved D. The V and J ends lost 3 bases and 6 bases respectively, with 9 bases between them. This CDR3 comprises 13 residues. The germline CDR1 and CDR2 sequences are SGHRS and YFSETQ. CDR3 loop: CASSSLGPGELFF. Here the CDR3 DNA reads TGCGCCAGCAGCTCGCTAGGACCCGGGGAGCTGTTTTTT.

This clonotype was detected many times. This rearrangement joins TRBV11-2 to TRBJ2-2; TRBD2 aligns across 12 bases. The ends lost 5 bases at V and 4 bases at J; junction bases unmatched: 2. CDR1 is SGHAT and CDR2 is FQNNGV in the germline V gene. CDR3 size: 15 residues. The CDR3: CASSETSGGTGELFF. The CDR3 nucleotides are TGTGCCAGCAGCGAGACTAGCGGGGGCACCGGGGAGCTGTTTTTT.

The chain is built from TRBV7-6 and TRBJ1-6; D is ambiguous. V lost 2 bases to trimming and J lost 0 bases, with 8 bases between them. Germline CDR1 SGHVS, CDR2 FNYEAQ. The CDR3 consists of 16 residues. CDR3 bases: TGTGCCAGCAGCTTAACCGGGAGCTCCTATAATTCACCCCTCCACTTT. It translates to CASSLTGSSYNSPLHF. Complete variable domain (other parts from reference TRBV7-6 and TRBJ1-6): GAGVSQSPRYKVTKRGQDVALRCDPISGHVSLYWYRQALGQGPEFLTYFNYEAQQDKSGLPNDRFSAERPEGSISTLTIQRTEQRDSAMYRCASSLTGSSYNSPLHFGNGTRLTVT.

This clonotype was detected ten times or more. V gene TRBV5-5 combines with J gene TRBJ1-1; TRBD1 is a possible D gene (6 bases). Looked up from germline, CDR1 is SGHKS and CDR2 is YYEKEE (reference sequence). The length of the CDR3 is 15 residues. V lost 4 bases, J lost 0 bases, and 13 bases lay in between. The CDR3 here is CASSTHRVMNTEAFF. CDR3 coding DNA: TGTGCCAGCAGCACGCACAGGGTCATGAACACTGAAGCTTTCTTT. Full variable domain (rest looked up from reference TRBV5-5 and TRBJ1-1): DAGVTQSPTHLIKTRGQQVTLRCSPISGHKSVSWYQQVLGQGPQFIFQYYEKEERGRGNFPDRFSARQFPNYSSELNVNALLLGDSALYLCASSTHRVMNTEAFFGQGTRLTVV.